Included here is one T cell receptor (beta chain) sequence, with context. Its specificity is unknown. The sample belongs to a study of chemoradiotherapy in HPV16-positive cancers. Study-wide findings and caveats: The functional HPV-specific definition rests on just a couple of HPV16-positive patients.

The method was immunoSEQ multiplex PCR; TCRdb's version includes in-frame clones alone and lacks a portion of them. The profile shows fewer than 8,000 clones, roughly nine tenths of them singletons. The J segment lost 8 bases and the V segment lost 4 bases, leaving 10 bases of the junction unmatched. The CDR3 consists of 16 residues. Germline CDR1 is SGHKS and CDR2 is YYEKEE (reference sequence). The source is a human donor with HPV-associated anogenital cancer. Sample acquisition took place from a patient who underwent chemoradiotherapy. The V gene is TRBV5-5, the J gene TRBJ2-1; the match to TRBD2 covers 12 bases. As DNA, the CDR3 is TGTGCCAGCAGCGCAGCTAGCGGGGGGGCCGTGTATGAGCAGTTCTTC. This codes for CASSAASGGAVYEQFF.